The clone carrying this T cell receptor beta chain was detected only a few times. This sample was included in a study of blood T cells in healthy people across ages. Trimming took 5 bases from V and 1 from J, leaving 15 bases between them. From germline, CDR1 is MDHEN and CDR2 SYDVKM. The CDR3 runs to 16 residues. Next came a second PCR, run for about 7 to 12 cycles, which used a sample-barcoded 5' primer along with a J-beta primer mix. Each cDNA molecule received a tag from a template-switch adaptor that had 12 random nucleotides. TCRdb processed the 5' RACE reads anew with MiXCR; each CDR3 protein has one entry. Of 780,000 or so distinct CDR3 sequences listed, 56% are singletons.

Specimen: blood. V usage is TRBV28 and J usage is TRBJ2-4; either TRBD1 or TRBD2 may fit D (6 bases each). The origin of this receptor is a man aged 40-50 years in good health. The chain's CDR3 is CASSPPGAGAKNIQYF. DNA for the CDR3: TGTGCCAGCAGTCCGCCGGGGGCCGGGGCCAAAAACATTCAGTACTTC.